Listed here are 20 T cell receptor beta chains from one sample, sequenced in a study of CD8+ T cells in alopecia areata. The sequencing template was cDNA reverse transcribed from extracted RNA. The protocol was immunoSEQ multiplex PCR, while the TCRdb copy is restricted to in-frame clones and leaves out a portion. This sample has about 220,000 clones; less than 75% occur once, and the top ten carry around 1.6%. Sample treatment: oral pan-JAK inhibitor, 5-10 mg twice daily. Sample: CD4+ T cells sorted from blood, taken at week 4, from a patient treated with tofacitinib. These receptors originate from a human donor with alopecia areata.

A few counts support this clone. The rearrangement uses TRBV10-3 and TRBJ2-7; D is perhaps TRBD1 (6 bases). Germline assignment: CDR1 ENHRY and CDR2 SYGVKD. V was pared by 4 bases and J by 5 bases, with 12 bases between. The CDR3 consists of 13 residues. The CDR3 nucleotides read TGTGCCATCAGTGCCCGGGACACAGACGAGCAGTACTTC. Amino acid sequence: CAISARDTDEQYF.

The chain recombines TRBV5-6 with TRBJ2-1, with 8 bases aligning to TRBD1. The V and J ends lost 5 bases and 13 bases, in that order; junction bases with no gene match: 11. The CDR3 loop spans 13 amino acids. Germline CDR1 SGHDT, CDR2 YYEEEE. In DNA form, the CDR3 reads TGTGCCAGCAGTACCCAGGGACAGGTGAACCAGTTCTTC. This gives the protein CASSTQGQVNQFF.

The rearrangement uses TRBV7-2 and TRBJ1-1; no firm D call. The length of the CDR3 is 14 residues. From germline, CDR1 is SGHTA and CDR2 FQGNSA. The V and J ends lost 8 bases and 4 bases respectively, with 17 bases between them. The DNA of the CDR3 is TGTGCCAGCCGACCCCTGGCCGCGACCACTGAAGCTTTCTTT. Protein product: CASRPLAATTEAFF.

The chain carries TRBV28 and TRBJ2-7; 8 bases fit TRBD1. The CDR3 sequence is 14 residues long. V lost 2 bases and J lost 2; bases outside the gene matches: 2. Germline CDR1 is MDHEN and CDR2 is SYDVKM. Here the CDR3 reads CASSLPTGAYEQYF. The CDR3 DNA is TGTGCCAGCAGTTTACCGACAGGGGCCTACGAGCAGTACTTC.

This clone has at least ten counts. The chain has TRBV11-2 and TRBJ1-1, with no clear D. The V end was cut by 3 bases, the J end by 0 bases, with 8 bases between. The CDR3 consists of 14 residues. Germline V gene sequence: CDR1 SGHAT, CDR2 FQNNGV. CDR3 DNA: TGTGCCAGCAGCTTGTGGACCATGAACACTGAAGCTTTCTTT. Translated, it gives CASSLWTMNTEAFF.

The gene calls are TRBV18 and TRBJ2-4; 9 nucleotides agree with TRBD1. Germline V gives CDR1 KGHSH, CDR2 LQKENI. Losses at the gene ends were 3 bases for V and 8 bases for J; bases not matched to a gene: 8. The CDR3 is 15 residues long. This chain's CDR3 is CASSPGTGPSDIQYF. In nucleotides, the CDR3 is TGTGCCAGCTCACCCGGGACAGGGCCTTCGGACATTCAGTACTTC.

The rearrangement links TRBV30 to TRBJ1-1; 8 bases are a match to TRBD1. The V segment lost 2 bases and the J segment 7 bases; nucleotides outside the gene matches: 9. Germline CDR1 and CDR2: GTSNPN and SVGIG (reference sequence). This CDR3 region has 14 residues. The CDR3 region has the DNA TGTGCCTGGAGTAATGGCAGGGGGCCCATTGAAGCTTTCTTT. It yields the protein CAWSNGRGPIEAFF.

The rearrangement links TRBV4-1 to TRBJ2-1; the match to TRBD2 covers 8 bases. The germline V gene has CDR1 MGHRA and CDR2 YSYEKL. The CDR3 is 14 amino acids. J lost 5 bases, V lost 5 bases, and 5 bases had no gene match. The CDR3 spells CASSYKRGNNEQFF. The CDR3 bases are TGCGCCAGCAGCTACAAGCGGGGGAACAATGAGCAGTTCTTC.

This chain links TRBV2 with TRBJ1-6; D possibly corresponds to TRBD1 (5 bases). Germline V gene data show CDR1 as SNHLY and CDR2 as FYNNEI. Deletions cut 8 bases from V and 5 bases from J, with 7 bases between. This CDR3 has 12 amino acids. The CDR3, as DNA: TGTGCCAGCGGGACCGATAATTCACCCCTCCACTTT. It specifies CASGTDNSPLHF.

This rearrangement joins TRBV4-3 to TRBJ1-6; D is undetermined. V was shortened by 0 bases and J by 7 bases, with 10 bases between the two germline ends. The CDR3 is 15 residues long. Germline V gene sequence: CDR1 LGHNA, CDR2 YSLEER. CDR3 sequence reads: CASSQDRTKNSPLHF. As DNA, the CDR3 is TGCGCCAGCAGCCAAGATAGGACCAAGAATTCACCCCTCCACTTT.

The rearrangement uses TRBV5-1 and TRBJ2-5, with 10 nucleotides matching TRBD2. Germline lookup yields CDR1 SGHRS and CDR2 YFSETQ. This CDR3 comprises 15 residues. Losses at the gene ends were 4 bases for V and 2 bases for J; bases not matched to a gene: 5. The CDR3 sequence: CASSRLAGEQETQYF. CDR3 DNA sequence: TGCGCCAGCAGCAGGCTAGCGGGGGAGCAAGAGACCCAGTACTTC.

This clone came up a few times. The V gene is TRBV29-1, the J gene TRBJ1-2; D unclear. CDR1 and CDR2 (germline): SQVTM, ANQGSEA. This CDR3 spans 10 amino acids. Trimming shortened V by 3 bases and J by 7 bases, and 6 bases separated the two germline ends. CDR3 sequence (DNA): TGCAGCGTTGATCCGCCTGGCTACACCTTC. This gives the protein CSVDPPGYTF.

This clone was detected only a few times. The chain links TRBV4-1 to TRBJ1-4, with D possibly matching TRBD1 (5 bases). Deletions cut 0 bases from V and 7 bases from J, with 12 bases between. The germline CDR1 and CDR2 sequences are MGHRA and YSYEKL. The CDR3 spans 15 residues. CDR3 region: CASSQELGVGEKLFF. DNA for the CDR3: TGCGCCAGCAGCCAAGAATTAGGGGTGGGTGAAAAACTGTTTTTT.

CDR3 sequence: CASSLEAGGQQETQYF. The CDR3 coding sequence is TGTGCCAGCAGCTTGGAGGCAGGGGGCCAGCAAGAGACCCAGTACTTC. This chain uses TRBV5-4 with TRBJ2-5; TRBD1 matches at 8 bases. From germline, CDR1 is SGHNT and CDR2 YYREEE (reference sequence). J lost 2 bases, V lost 0 bases, and 6 bases had no gene match. This CDR3 is built from 16 residues.

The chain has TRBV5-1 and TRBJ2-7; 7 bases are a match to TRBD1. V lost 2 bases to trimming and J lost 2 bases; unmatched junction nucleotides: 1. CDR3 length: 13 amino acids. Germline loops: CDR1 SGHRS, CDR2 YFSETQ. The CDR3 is CASSFGTAYEQYF. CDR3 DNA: TGCGCCAGCAGCTTCGGGACAGCCTACGAGCAGTACTTC.

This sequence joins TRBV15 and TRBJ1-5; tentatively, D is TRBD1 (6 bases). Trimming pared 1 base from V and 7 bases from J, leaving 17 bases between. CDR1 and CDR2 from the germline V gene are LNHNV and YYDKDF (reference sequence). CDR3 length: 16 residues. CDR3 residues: CATSRGSWDNDQPQHF. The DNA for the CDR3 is TGTGCCACCAGCAGAGGGTCTTGGGACAATGACCAGCCCCAGCATTTT.

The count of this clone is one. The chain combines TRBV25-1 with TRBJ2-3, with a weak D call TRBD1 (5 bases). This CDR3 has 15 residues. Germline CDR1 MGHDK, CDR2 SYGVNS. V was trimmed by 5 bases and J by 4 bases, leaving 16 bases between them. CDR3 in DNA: TGTGCCAGCAGTACTACAGGTTCAGTTCCAGATACGCAGTATTTT. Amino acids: CASSTTGSVPDTQYF.

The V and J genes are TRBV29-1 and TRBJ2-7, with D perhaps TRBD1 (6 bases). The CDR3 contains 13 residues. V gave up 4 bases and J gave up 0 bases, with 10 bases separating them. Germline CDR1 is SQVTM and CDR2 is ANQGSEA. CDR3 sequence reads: CSVVRDISYEQYF. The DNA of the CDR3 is TGCAGCGTTGTTCGGGACATCTCCTACGAGCAGTACTTC.

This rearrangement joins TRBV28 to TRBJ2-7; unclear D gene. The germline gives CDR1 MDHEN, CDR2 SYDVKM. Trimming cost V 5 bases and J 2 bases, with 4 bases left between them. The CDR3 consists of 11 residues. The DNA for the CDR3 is TGTGCCAGCAGTCTCACCTACGAGCAGTACTTC. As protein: CASSLTYEQYF.

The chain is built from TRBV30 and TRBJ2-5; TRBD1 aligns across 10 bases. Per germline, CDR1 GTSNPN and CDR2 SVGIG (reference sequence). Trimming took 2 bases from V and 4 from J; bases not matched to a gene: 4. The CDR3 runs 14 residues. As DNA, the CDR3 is TGTGCCTGGAGTACGGGACAGGGGCCAGAGACCCAGTACTTC. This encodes CAWSTGQGPETQYF.